This entry describes one T cell receptor beta chain. CDR3 length equals 13 residues. Germline V CDR1 and CDR2: LGHDT, YNNKEL (reference sequence). The ends were cut back, 7 bases at V and 1 base at J, with 10 bases in the middle. These data originate in a study of blood T cell repertoires in COVID-19. The method was immunoSEQ multiplex PCR; TCRdb's version includes in-frame clones alone and lacks a portion of them. The sample shows 200,000 to 250,000 clones, 70% to 90% of them seen only once. Sequencing was performed on peripheral blood. J is TRBJ1-1 and V is TRBV3-1 (or the pseudogene TRBV3-2); D is unresolved. The receptor's source is a woman aged 65 to 85 with COVID-19, enrolled during active disease. The CDR3, as DNA: TGTGCCAGCACCCCGAACAAGAACACTGAAGCTTTCTTT. Translation: CASTPNKNTEAFF.